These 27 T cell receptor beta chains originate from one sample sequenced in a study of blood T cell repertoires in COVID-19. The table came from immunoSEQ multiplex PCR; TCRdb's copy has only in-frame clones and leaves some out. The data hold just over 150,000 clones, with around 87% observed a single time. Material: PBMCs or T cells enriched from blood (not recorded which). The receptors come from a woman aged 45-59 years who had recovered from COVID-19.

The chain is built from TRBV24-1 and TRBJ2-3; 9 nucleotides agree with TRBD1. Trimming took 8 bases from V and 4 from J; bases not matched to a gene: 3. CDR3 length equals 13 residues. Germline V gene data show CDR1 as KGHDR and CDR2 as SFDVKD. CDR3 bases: TGTGCCACCATAACAGGGGGCTCAGATACGCAGTATTTT. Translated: CATITGGSDTQYF.

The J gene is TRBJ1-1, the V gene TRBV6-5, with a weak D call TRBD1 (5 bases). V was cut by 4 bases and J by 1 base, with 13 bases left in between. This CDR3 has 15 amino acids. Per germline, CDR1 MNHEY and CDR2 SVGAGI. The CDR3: CASSFTGVGNTEAFF. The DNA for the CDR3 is TGTGCCAGCAGTTTTACGGGGGTGGGGAACACTGAAGCTTTCTTT.

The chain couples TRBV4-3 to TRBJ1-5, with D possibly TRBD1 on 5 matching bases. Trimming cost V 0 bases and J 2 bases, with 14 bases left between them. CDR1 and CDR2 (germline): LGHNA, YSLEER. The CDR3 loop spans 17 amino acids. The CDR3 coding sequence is TGCGCCAGCAGCCAAGATGGGCAGGGTGAGTGCAATCAGCCCCAGCATTTT. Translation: CASSQDGQGECNQPQHF.

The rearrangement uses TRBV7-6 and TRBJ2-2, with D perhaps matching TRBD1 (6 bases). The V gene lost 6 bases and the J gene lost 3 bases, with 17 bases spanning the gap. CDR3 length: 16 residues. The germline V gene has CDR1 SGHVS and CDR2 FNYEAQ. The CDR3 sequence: CASRNTRGGHTGELFF. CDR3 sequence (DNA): TGTGCCAGCAGGAACACCCGAGGGGGACACACCGGGGAGCTGTTTTTT.

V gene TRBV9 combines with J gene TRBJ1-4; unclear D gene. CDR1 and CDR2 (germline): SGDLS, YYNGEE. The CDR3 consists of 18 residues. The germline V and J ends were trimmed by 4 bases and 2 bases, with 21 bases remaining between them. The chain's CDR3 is CASSPTYLGRSTNEKLFF. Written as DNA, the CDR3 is TGTGCCAGCAGCCCTACGTATTTGGGGAGGTCGACTAATGAAAAACTGTTTTTT. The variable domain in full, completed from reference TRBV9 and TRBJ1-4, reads DSGVTQTPKHLITATGQRVTLRCSPRSGDLSVYWYQQSLDQGLQFLIQYYNGEERAKGNILERFSAQQFPDLHSELNLSSLELGDSALYFCASSPTYLGRSTNEKLFFGSGTQLSVL.

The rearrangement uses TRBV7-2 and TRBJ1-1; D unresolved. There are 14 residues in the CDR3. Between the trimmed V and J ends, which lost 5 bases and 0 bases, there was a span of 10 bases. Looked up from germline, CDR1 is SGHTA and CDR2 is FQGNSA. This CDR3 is CASSPPGVNTEAFF. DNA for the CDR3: TGTGCCAGCAGCCCACCCGGGGTGAACACTGAAGCTTTCTTT.

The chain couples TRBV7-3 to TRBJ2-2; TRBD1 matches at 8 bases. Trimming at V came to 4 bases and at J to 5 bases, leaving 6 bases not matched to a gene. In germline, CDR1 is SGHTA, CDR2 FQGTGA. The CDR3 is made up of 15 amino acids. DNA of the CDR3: TGTGCCAGCAGCTCGCAGGGGGCAGGTACCGGGGAGCTGTTTTTT. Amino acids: CASSSQGAGTGELFF.

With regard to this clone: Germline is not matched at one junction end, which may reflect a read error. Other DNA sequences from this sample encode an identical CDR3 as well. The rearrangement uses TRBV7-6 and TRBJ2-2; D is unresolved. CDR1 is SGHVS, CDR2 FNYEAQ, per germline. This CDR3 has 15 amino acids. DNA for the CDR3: TGTGCCAGCGGGCGTACACCTGCGAACACCGGAGAGCTGTTTTTT. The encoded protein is CASGRTPANTGELFF.

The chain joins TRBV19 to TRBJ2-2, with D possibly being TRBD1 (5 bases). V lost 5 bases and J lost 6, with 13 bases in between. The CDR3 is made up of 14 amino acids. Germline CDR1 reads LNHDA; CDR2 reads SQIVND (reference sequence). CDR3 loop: CASSPQGYSGELFF. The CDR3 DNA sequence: TGTGCCAGTAGTCCCCAGGGATACTCCGGGGAGCTGTTTTTT.

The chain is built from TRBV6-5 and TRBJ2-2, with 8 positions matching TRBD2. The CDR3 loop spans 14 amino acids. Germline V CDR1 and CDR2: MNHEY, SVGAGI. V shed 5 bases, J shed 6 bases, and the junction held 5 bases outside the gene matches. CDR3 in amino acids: CASSPGTRSGELFF. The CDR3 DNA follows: TGTGCCAGCAGTCCCGGGACTAGGTCCGGGGAGCTGTTTTTT.

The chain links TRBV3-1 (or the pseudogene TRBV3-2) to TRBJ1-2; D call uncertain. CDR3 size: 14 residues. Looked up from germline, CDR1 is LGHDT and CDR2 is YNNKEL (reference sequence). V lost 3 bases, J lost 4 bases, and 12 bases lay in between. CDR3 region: CASSQGGQSYGYTF. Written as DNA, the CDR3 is TGTGCCAGCAGCCAGGGTGGGCAGAGCTATGGCTACACCTTC.

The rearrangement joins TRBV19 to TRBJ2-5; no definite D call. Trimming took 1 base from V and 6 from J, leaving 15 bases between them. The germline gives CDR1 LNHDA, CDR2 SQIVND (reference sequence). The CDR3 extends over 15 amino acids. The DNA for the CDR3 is TGTGCCAGTAGTATAGGTGGCGGCCTGCAAAAGACCCAGTACTTC. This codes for CASSIGGGLQKTQYF. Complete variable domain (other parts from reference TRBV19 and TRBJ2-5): DGGITQSPKYLFRKEGQNVTLSCEQNLNHDAMYWYRQDPGQGLRLIYYSQIVNDFQKGDIAEGYSVSREKKESFPLTVTSAQKNPTAFYLCASSIGGGLQKTQYFGPGTRLLVL.

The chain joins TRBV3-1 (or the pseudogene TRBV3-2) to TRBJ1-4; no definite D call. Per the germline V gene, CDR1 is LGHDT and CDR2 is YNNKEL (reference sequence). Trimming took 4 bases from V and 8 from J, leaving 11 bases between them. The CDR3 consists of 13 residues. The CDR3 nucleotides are TGTGCCAGCAGCCTGTTGCACGAGGAAAAACTGTTTTTT. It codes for CASSLLHEEKLFF.

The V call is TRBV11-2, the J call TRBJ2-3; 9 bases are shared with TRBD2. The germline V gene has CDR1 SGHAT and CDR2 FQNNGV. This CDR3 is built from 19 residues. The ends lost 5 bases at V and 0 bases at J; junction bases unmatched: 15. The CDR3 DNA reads TGTGCCAGCAGCCACGCGGGCGGGGGGGCCTATTTGAGCACAGATACGCAGTATTTT. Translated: CASSHAGGGAYLSTDTQYF.

Here the CDR3 reads CASSLSATNEKLFF. CDR3 DNA: TGTGCCAGCTCACTCAGCGCAACTAATGAAAAACTGTTTTTT. This chain uses TRBV18 with TRBJ1-4; D not certain. The CDR3 runs 14 residues. Looked up from germline, CDR1 is KGHSH and CDR2 is LQKENI. The V end lost 4 bases, the J end lost 0 bases, and 6 bases lay between the germline ends.

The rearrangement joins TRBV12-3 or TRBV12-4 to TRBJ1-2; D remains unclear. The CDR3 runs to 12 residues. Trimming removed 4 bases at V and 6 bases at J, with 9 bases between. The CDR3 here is CASSSGEDGYTF. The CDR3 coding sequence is TGTGCCAGCAGTTCCGGGGAGGATGGCTACACCTTC.

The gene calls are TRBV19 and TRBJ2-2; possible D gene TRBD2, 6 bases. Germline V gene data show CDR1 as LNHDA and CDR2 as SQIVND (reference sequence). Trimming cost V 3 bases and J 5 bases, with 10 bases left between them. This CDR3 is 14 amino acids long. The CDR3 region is CASSIGGWTGELFF. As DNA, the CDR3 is TGTGCCAGTAGTATTGGAGGGTGGACCGGGGAGCTGTTTTTT.

Written as DNA, the CDR3 is TGTGCCAGCAGCAGACAGGGACGCTATGGCTACACCTTC. Translated, it gives CASSRQGRYGYTF. The chain combines TRBV6-2 or TRBV6-3 with TRBJ1-2, with 7 bases fitting TRBD1. In germline, CDR1 is MNHEY, CDR2 SVGEGT. V shed 6 bases and J 4 bases; nucleotides not matched to a gene: 5. This CDR3 has 13 amino acids.

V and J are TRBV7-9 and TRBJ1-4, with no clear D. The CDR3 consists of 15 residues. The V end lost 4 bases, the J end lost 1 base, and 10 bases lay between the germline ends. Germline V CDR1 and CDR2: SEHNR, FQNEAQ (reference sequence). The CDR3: CASSSPAGTNEKLFF. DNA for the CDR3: TGTGCCAGCAGCTCCCCGGCGGGAACTAATGAAAAACTGTTTTTT.

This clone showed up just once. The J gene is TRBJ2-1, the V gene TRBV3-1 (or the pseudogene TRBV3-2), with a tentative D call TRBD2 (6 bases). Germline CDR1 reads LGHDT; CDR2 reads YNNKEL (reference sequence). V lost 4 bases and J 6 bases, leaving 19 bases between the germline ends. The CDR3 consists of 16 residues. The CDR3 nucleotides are TGTGCCAGCAGCCGCAAACTAGCCCCCGCCCTCAATGAGCAGTTCTTC. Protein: CASSRKLAPALNEQFF.

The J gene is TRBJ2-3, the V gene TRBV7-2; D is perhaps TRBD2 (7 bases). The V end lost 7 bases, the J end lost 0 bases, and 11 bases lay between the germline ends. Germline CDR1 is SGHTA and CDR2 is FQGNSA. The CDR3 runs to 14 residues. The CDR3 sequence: CASMGGRSTDTQYF. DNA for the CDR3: TGTGCCAGCATGGGGGGGCGGAGCACAGATACGCAGTATTTT.

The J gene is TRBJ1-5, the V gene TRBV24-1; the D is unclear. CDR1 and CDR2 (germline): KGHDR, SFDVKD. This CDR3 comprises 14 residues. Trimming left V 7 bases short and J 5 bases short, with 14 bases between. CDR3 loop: CATSPPQVDQPQHF. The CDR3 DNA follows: TGTGCCACCAGCCCCCCCCAGGTGGATCAGCCCCAGCATTTT.

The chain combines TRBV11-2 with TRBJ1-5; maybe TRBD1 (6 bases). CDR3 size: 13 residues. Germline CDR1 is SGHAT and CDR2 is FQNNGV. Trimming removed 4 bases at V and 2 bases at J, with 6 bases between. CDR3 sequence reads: CASSSGGNQPQHF. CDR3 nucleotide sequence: TGTGCCAGCAGCTCAGGGGGCAATCAGCCCCAGCATTTT.

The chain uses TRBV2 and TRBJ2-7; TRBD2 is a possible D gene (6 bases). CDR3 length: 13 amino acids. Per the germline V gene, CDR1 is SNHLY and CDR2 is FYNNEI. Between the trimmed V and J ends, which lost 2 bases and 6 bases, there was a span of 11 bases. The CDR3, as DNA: TGTGCCAGCAGTGAATTAATGGAGGGCGAGCAGTACTTC. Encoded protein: CASSELMEGEQYF.

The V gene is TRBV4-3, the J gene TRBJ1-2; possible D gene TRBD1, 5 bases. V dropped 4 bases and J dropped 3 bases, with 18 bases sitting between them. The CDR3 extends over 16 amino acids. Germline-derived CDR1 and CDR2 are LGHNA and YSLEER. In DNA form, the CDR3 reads TGCGCCAGCAGCCCCCGCCCCTCAGGGTTCGACTATGGCTACACCTTC. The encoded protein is CASSPRPSGFDYGYTF.

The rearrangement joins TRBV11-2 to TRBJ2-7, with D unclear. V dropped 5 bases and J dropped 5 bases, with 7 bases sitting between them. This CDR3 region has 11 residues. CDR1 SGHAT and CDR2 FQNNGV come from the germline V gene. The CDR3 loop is CASSLGDEQYF. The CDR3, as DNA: TGTGCCAGCAGCCTTGGAGACGAGCAGTACTTC.

The CDR3: CASSPQGPSNQPQHF. DNA of the CDR3: TGTGCCAGTAGTCCACAGGGACCTAGCAATCAGCCCCAGCATTTT. J is TRBJ1-5 and V is TRBV19; TRBD1 might be the D (6 bases). This CDR3 is built from 15 residues. V gave up 5 bases and J gave up 0 bases, with 11 bases separating them. Germline values: CDR1 LNHDA, CDR2 SQIVND (reference sequence). The full variable domain, with the rest looked up from reference TRBV19 and TRBJ1-5, is DGGITQSPKYLFRKEGQNVTLSCEQNLNHDAMYWYRQDPGQGLRLIYYSQIVNDFQKGDIAEGYSVSREKKESFPLTVTSAQKNPTAFYLCASSPQGPSNQPQHFGDGTRLSIL.